These T cell receptor beta chains were read from a single sample in a study of response to subunit inactivated influenza vaccine. TCRdb redid the calling of the RT-PCR reads with MiXCR, one entry per CDR3 protein. The sample lists under 800,000 distinct CDR3 sequences, around 14% occurring once. The material was PBMCs from blood, obtained 14 to 15 days before vaccination. All receptors derive from a man between 50 and 59 years old who received an inactivated influenza vaccine. The CDR3 runs from the conserved cysteine through the conserved F or W. The D gene is left open where the match is weak. Expanded clones get a size class; other rows say once, few or many, or leave the size out.

d_call | j_call | v_call | clone_size | cdr3_aa | cdr3_nt
NA | TRBJ2-1 | TRBV18 | many | CASSPIWTDNEQFF | TGTGCCAGCTCACCAATTTGGACAGACAATGAGCAGTTCTTC
NA | TRBJ2-7 | TRBV12-3/TRBV12-4 | few | CASSRSPPYEQYF | TGTGCCAGCAGCCGCTCCCCACCCTACGAGCAGTACTTC
NA | TRBJ2-5 | TRBV9 | few | CASSVARGPVFGLETQYF | TGTGCCAGCAGCGTAGCTAGGGGCCCGGTATTCGGTTTAGAGACCCAGTACTTC
TRBD2 | TRBJ2-3 | TRBV4-2 | NA | CASSQDSDSGGTDTQYF | TGTGCCAGCAGCCAAGATTCGGATAGCGGGGGGACAGATACGCAGTATTTT
NA | TRBJ2-1 | TRBV5-1 | many | CASSFLESSPNEQFF | TGCGCCAGCAGCTTCCTAGAATCATCCCCCAATGAGCAGTTCTTC
NA | TRBJ2-4 | TRBV4-2 | many | CASSQSGTVFFQYF | TGTGCCAGCAGCCAGTCCGGGACGGTATTTTTTCAGTACTTC
TRBD1 | TRBJ1-6 | TRBV12-3/TRBV12-4 | NA | CASTTGTGWALHF | TGTGCCAGCACCACGGGGACAGGGTGGGCCCTCCACTTT
NA | TRBJ2-1 | TRBV24-1 | many | CATSGGFSTLWDEQFF | TGTGCCACGAGTGGAGGTTTCTCTACCCTTTGGGATGAGCAGTTCTTC
TRBD1 | TRBJ1-5 | TRBV18 | few | CASSPGTGSSNQPQHF | TGTGCCAGCTCACCCGGGACAGGGAGTAGCAATCAGCCCCAGCATTTT
TRBD2 | TRBJ2-4 | TRBV6-2/TRBV6-3 | NA | CASNGRAGAKNIQYF | TGTGCCAGCAACGGGAGGGCCGGGGCCAAAAACATTCAGTACTTC
NA | TRBJ1-2 | TRBV7-2 | few | CASSYDNGYGYTF | TGTGCCAGCAGCTATGATAACGGCTATGGCTACACCTTC
NA | TRBJ2-7 | TRBV29-1 | few | CSAVTGAYEQYF | TGCAGCGCCGTGACGGGGGCCTACGAGCAGTACTTC
NA | TRBJ1-2 | TRBV6-1 | NA | CASRNARTAIFFNYGYTF | TGTGCCAGCAGGAACGCCCGGACAGCCATATTCTTTAACTATGGCTACACCTTC
NA | TRBJ1-5 | TRBV6-2/TRBV6-3 | NA | CASSYFQGQPQHF | TGTGCCAGCAGTTACTTTCAAGGCCAGCCCCAGCATTTT
NA | TRBJ1-3 | TRBV12-3/TRBV12-4 | few | CASSPRYGSGNTIYF | TGTGCCAGCAGCCCCCGGTACGGGTCTGGAAACACCATATATTTT
NA | TRBJ1-2 | TRBV5-5 | NA | CASSLTGATYGYTF | TGTGCCAGCAGCTTGACAGGAGCGACCTATGGCTACACCTTC
TRBD1 | TRBJ1-4 | TRBV4-3 | few | CASSPDRGLNPDEKLFF | TGCGCCAGCAGTCCGGACAGGGGCCTTAACCCAGATGAAAAACTGTTTTTT
TRBD2 | TRBJ2-3 | TRBV3-1 | few | CASSQDPLAGGTQYF | TGTGCCAGCAGCCAAGATCCCCTAGCGGGGGGAACGCAGTATTTT
TRBD1 | TRBJ1-5 | TRBV12-3/TRBV12-4 | few | CASSPSGTVNQPQHF | TGTGCCAGCAGCCCCTCCGGGACAGTCAATCAGCCCCAGCATTTT
TRBD1 | TRBJ2-7 | TRBV11-2 | NA | CASSPGTGAYYEQYF | TGTGCCAGCAGCCCGGGGACAGGCGCGTACTACGAGCAGTACTTC
NA | TRBJ2-7 | TRBV9 | NA | CASSGGPQIYEQYF | TGTGCCAGCAGCGGGGGACCGCAGATCTACGAGCAGTACTTC
TRBD2 | TRBJ2-5 | TRBV3-1 | NA | CASSQDDPSGKETQYF | TGTGCCAGCAGCCAAGATGACCCTAGCGGTAAAGAGACCCAGTACTTC
TRBD2 | TRBJ2-1 | TRBV29-1 | NA | CSVPRGGTSGTVSYNEQFF | TGCAGCGTCCCAAGGGGAGGAACTAGCGGGACTGTTTCCTACAATGAGCAGTTCTTC
TRBD1 | TRBJ1-1 | TRBV6-2/TRBV6-3 | few | CASSRTGYTEAFF | TGTGCCAGCAGTAGGACAGGGTACACTGAAGCTTTCTTT
TRBD2 | TRBJ2-3 | TRBV20-1 | NA | CSAILAGGSTDTQYF | TGCAGTGCAATACTAGCGGGAGGGAGCACAGATACGCAGTATTTT
TRBD1 | TRBJ2-2 | TRBV11-2 | NA | CASSRDSGQAGGELFF | TGTGCCAGCAGCAGAGACTCGGGACAGGCGGGCGGGGAGCTGTTTTTT
NA | TRBJ1-6 | TRBV4-3 | few | CASSQGQTNSPLHF | TGCGCCAGCAGCCAAGGACAGACTAATTCACCCCTCCACTTT
NA | TRBJ1-1 | TRBV3-1 | NA | CASSQVWGDTEAFF | TGTGCCAGCAGCCAAGTCTGGGGAGACACTGAAGCTTTCTTT
NA | TRBJ2-3 | TRBV20-1 | few | CSAPQGWPDTQYF | TGCAGTGCTCCCCAGGGCTGGCCAGATACGCAGTATTTT
TRBD2 | TRBJ2-1 | TRBV5-1 | NA | CASCRGTSGSQGYNEQFF | TGCGCCAGCTGTCGGGGGACTAGCGGGAGTCAAGGATATAATGAGCAGTTCTTC
NA | TRBJ1-5 | TRBV18 | NA | CASSPSQYQPQHF | TGTGCCAGCTCACCTTCGCAGTATCAGCCCCAGCATTTT
TRBD1 | TRBJ2-7 | TRBV15 | NA | CATSREGQAYEQYF | TGTGCCACCAGCAGAGAGGGACAGGCCTACGAGCAGTACTTC